Below, 22 T cell receptor beta chains from the same sample are listed, as sequenced in a study of cytomegalovirus exposure and HLA in healthy donors. Primers: 60 Vbeta forward and 13 Jbeta reverse. Assay: immunoSEQ multiplex PCR; the TCRdb copy retains only in-frame clones and omits some. The table has over 55,000 clones, 65% to 75% seen once. Sequencing was carried out using PBMCs. All receptors come from a man in his forties in good health and CMV-seropositive.

The CDR3 region has the DNA TGTGCCAGCAGCTTAAGAGGAGGGGTTGGAACTAATGAAAAACTGTTTTTT. Translating it yields CASSLRGGVGTNEKLFF. The V and J genes are TRBV7-6 and TRBJ1-4; a weak D match, TRBD1 (5 bases). Per the germline V gene, CDR1 is SGHVS and CDR2 is FNYEAQ. The CDR3 extends over 17 amino acids. Trimming removed 2 bases at V and 1 base at J, with 14 bases between.

The genes are TRBV11-2 and TRBJ2-7; 8 nucleotides agree with TRBD2. CDR1 is SGHAT, CDR2 FQNNGV, per germline. The CDR3 length is 16 residues. V dropped 5 bases and J dropped 3; count of bases not matched to a gene: 12. CDR3 residues: CASSQLVSGGLYEQYF. The CDR3 bases are TGTGCCAGCAGCCAGCTCGTTTCGGGGGGGCTCTACGAGCAGTACTTC. The whole variable domain, remainder taken from reference TRBV11-2 and TRBJ2-7, is EAGVAQSPRYKIIEKRQSVAFWCNPISGHATLYWYQQILGQGPKLLIQFQNNGVVDDSQLPKDRFSAERLKGVDSTLKIQPAKLEDSAVYLCASSQLVSGGLYEQYFGPGTRLTVT.

This rearrangement joins TRBV6-4 to TRBJ1-5, with 7 bases lining up with TRBD1. The CDR3 length is 13 residues. With 6 bases clipped from V and 6 bases from J, the junction kept 5 bases outside the gene matches. The germline CDR1 and CDR2 sequences are MRHNA and SNTAGT. The CDR3 nucleotides are TGTGCCAGCAGGACTACAGGGGCTCAGCCCCAGCATTTT. Its protein is CASRTTGAQPQHF.

The chain combines TRBV5-1 with TRBJ2-7; D may be TRBD2 (5 bases). CDR1 and CDR2 from the germline V gene are SGHRS and YFSETQ. The CDR3 is 16 residues long. V lost 0 bases to trimming and J lost 0 bases, with 13 bases between them. The CDR3 here is CASSLALASSSYEQYF. CDR3 coding DNA: TGCGCCAGCAGCTTGGCCTTGGCTAGCAGCTCCTACGAGCAGTACTTC.

V and J are TRBV2 and TRBJ2-2; D perhaps matches TRBD2 (6 bases). Germline V gene data show CDR1 as SNHLY and CDR2 as FYNNEI. CDR3 length: 15 amino acids. Deletions cut 7 bases from V and 2 bases from J, with 14 bases between. As DNA, the CDR3 is TGTGCCAGCAACGGGGGAGGCCCAAACACCGGGGAGCTGTTTTTT. Translation: CASNGGGPNTGELFF.

This rearrangement joins TRBV27 to TRBJ2-7; 9 bases map to TRBD2. From germline, CDR1 is MNHEY and CDR2 SMNVEV (reference sequence). The CDR3 runs 15 residues. The J segment lost 1 base and the V segment lost 5 bases, leaving 6 bases of the junction unmatched. In DNA form, the CDR3 reads TGTGCCAGCAGTCGAGTAGCGGGAGTTTCCTACGAGCAGTACTTC. Translation: CASSRVAGVSYEQYF.

This chain connects TRBV6-5 to TRBJ2-3, with D unclear. CDR3 length: 12 residues. Deletions cut 10 bases from V and 2 bases from J, with 10 bases between. The V gene's germline CDR1 is MNHEY and CDR2 SVGAGI. CDR3 DNA sequence: TGTGCCACCATCGGTAACACAGATACGCAGTATTTT. Its translation is CATIGNTDTQYF.

This chain uses TRBV7-6 with TRBJ1-1; D gene unclear. V shed 1 base and J shed 0 bases, with 9 bases lying between them. CDR1 is SGHVS and CDR2 is FNYEAQ in the germline V gene. The CDR3 sequence is 15 residues long. The CDR3 coding sequence is TGTGCCAGCAGCTTAGTGGCAGGAATGAACACTGAAGCTTTCTTT. This encodes CASSLVAGMNTEAFF. The whole variable domain, remainder taken from reference TRBV7-6 and TRBJ1-1, is GAGVSQSPRYKVTKRGQDVALRCDPISGHVSLYWYRQALGQGPEFLTYFNYEAQQDKSGLPNDRFSAERPEGSISTLTIQRTEQRDSAMYRCASSLVAGMNTEAFFGQGTRLTVV.

This clone was found a few times. Germline is not matched at one junction end, which may reflect a read error. The chain has TRBV6-1 and TRBJ1-1, with TRBD1 matching over 8 bases. The CDR3 is 16 residues long. CDR1 MNHNS and CDR2 SASEGT come from the germline V gene. In DNA, the CDR3 is TGTGCCAGCCGTGAATTCCTAGGGACAGGGAACACTGAAGCTTTCTTT. Translating gives CASREFLGTGNTEAFF.

This clone has at least ten counts. V usage is TRBV10-3 and J usage is TRBJ2-7, with 8 bases aligning to TRBD2. CDR3 length: 16 residues. Germline values: CDR1 ENHRY, CDR2 SYGVKD. V lost 2 bases, J lost 0 bases, and 6 bases stayed unmatched. The DNA of the CDR3 is TGTGCCATCAGTGAGGGGGCCGGGACTAGCTCCTACGAGCAGTACTTC. Translated: CAISEGAGTSSYEQYF.

J is TRBJ2-3 and V is TRBV29-1; 10 nucleotides agree with TRBD1. The germline V gene has CDR1 SQVTM and CDR2 ANQGSEA. The J segment lost 3 bases and the V segment lost 3 bases, leaving 3 bases of the junction unmatched. This CDR3 spans 14 amino acids. CDR3 coding DNA: TGCAGCGTTGAGACAGGGGGCTTTACAGATACGCAGTATTTT. It yields the protein CSVETGGFTDTQYF.

This chain links TRBV25-1 with TRBJ1-2; TRBD1 agrees at 8 bases. The CDR3 runs 14 residues. V shed 2 bases, J shed 6 bases, and the junction held 5 bases outside the gene matches. Germline CDR1 MGHDK, CDR2 SYGVNS. CDR3 nucleotides: TGTGCCAGCAGTGAAATGGGGACAGGACATGGCTACACCTTC. It codes for CASSEMGTGHGYTF.

The CDR3 is CASSGTGLAEQYF. CDR3 bases: TGTGCCAGCAGCGGGACAGGGTTGGCCGAGCAGTACTTC. The chain uses TRBV6-1 and TRBJ2-7; 9 nucleotides align to TRBD1. J gave up 6 bases and V 6 bases, and 6 bases lay outside the gene matches. CDR1 is MNHNS and CDR2 is SASEGT in the germline V gene. CDR3 length equals 13 residues.

This clone was seen more than once but under ten times. CDR3 loop: CASSDFEVGEQYF. In DNA form, the CDR3 reads TGTGCCAGCAGTGATTTTGAGGTTGGCGAGCAGTACTTC. This chain connects TRBV2 to TRBJ2-7; D gene uncertain. CDR1 is SNHLY and CDR2 is FYNNEI in the germline V gene. V was pared by 3 bases and J by 6 bases, with 12 bases between. This CDR3 is built from 13 residues.

This chain connects TRBV11-2 to TRBJ2-2, with D tentatively TRBD2 (5 bases). Germline CDR1 and CDR2: SGHAT and FQNNGV. This CDR3 comprises 16 residues. Trimming took off 1 base at V and 4 bases at J, with 13 bases between the two ends. The CDR3 DNA sequence: TGTGCCAGCAGCTTAGTGTCCAGGAGGAGCACCGGGGAGCTGTTTTTT. Translation: CASSLVSRRSTGELFF.

The chain combines TRBV11-3 with TRBJ1-2, with 10 bases aligning to TRBD1. The junction had 3 bases not matched to a gene; V was cut back by 4 bases and J by 4 bases. The CDR3 runs to 14 residues. From germline, CDR1 is SGHNT and CDR2 YENEEA. CDR3 in amino acids: CASSSGQGGYGYTF. In DNA, the CDR3 is TGTGCCAGCAGCTCTGGACAGGGGGGCTATGGCTACACCTTC.

This sequence joins TRBV6-1 and TRBJ2-7; possible D gene TRBD1, 5 bases. The V end lost 4 bases, the J end lost 4 bases, and 11 bases lay between the germline ends. The CDR3 contains 13 residues. Germline loops: CDR1 MNHNS, CDR2 SASEGT. In DNA form, the CDR3 reads TGTGCCAGCAGTGGGGGCCCTGGTTACGAGCAGTACTTC. It yields the protein CASSGGPGYEQYF.

This clone was detected once. A junction end diverges from the germline sequence, so it may reflect a read error. V is TRBV28 and J is TRBJ2-1; no reliable D call. The CDR3 has 14 residues. Germline V gene lookup returns CDR1 MDHEN and CDR2 SYDVKM. CDR3 nucleotide sequence: TGTGCCACCAGTATGAGTGGGCTCAACAATGAGCAGTTCTTC. As protein: CATSMSGLNNEQFF.

The chain joins TRBV20-1 to TRBJ2-7, with D possibly TRBD1 on 6 matching bases. The V end was cut by 5 bases, the J end by 5 bases, with 10 bases between. Germline V gene sequence: CDR1 DFQATT, CDR2 SNEGSKA (reference sequence). CDR3 length equals 11 residues. The CDR3 DNA follows: TGCAGTGCTTCCCAGGGGAACGAGCAGTACTTC. It codes for CSASQGNEQYF.

The gene calls are TRBV7-3 and TRBJ2-1; 8 nucleotides match TRBD1. The V and J ends lost 2 bases and 5 bases, in that order; junction bases with no gene match: 2. This CDR3 has 14 amino acids. Germline-derived CDR1 and CDR2 are SGHTA and FQGTGA. CDR3 in amino acids: CASSLGQGNNEQFF. The CDR3 DNA sequence: TGTGCCAGCAGCTTAGGACAGGGTAACAATGAGCAGTTCTTC. The full variable domain, with the rest looked up from reference TRBV7-3 and TRBJ2-1, is GAGVSQTPSNKVTEKGKYVELRCDPISGHTALYWYRQSLGQGPEFLIYFQGTGAADDSGLPNDRFFAVRPEGSVSTLKIQRTERGDSAVYLCASSLGQGNNEQFFGPGTRLTVL.

CDR3 protein: CAWSVGQTLGFF. The CDR3 DNA reads TGTGCCTGGAGTGTAGGTCAGACATTGGGGTTCTTC. The chain links TRBV30 to TRBJ2-1; no definite D call. The CDR3 is 12 amino acids. V was shortened by 0 bases and J by 15 bases, with 15 bases between the two germline ends. From germline, CDR1 is GTSNPN and CDR2 SVGIG (reference sequence).

The CDR3 nucleotides read TGCGCCAGCAGCTTGGCGGGACAGGTCTCCTACGAGCAGTACTTC. It translates to CASSLAGQVSYEQYF. V usage is TRBV5-1 and J usage is TRBJ2-7; 8 bases line up with TRBD1. This CDR3 is 15 amino acids long. Germline lookup yields CDR1 SGHRS and CDR2 YFSETQ. Trimming cost V 0 bases and J 0 bases; bases outside gene matches: 2.